The clone carrying this T cell receptor (beta chain) was seen once. As for treatment: some 20 received Ad26.COV2.S at low or high dose, single or two shots; about 5 received placebo; per-sample allocation not given. The investigators took samples on day 63 after the first vaccine or placebo injection. TCRdb's table, derived via immunoSEQ multiplex PCR, lists solely in-frame clones and lacks some. This sample has about 680,000 clones; 89% occur once, and the top ten carry around 1.5%. This sample was included in a study of Ad26.COV2.S vaccination and SARS-CoV-2 variants. V trimming: 5 bases; J trimming: 5 bases; junction bases outside the gene matches: 11. The CDR3 totals 15 residues. Per the germline V gene, CDR1 is SGHAT and CDR2 is FQNNGV.

This TCR derives from a person between 18 and 65 years old who received the Ad26.COV2.S COVID-19 vaccine or a placebo. Sequenced material: peripheral blood, taken in a trial of Ad26.COV2.S vaccine versus placebo. The chain carries TRBV11-2 and TRBJ1-1; 7 bases map to TRBD1. The CDR3 sequence is CASSHRQGGVTEAFF. The CDR3 DNA sequence: TGTGCCAGCAGCCACAGACAGGGTGGGGTTACTGAAGCTTTCTTT.